The following is a TCR beta chain sequence with its context. Antigen specificity is unknown. CDR1 is WSHSY and CDR2 is SAAADI in the germline V gene. V was shortened by 5 bases and J by 9 bases, with 14 bases between the two germline ends. The CDR3 sequence is 13 residues long. The data were taken from a study of shared clonotypes between healthy human individuals. Whole-study findings and limits: What rarefaction showed was incomplete sorted-subset sequencing despite large depth.

The table came from immunoSEQ multiplex PCR; TCRdb's copy has only in-frame clones and leaves some out. In the table there are some 680,000 clones, approximately 73% of which are singletons. Sequenced input: memory CD4+ T cells sorted from blood. This sample's subset: CD45RA-negative fraction. V usage is TRBV10-2 and J usage is TRBJ2-1, with a tentative D call TRBD2 (6 bases). The receptor's source is a woman aged 30 to 39 in good health. CDR3 loop: CASSPILGGEQFF. Here the CDR3 DNA reads TGCGCCAGCAGTCCAATACTCGGGGGTGAGCAGTTCTTC.